One sample yielded the 31 T cell receptor beta chains listed below, sequenced in a study of T-cell memory formation after mild COVID-19. MiXCR, applied by TCRdb to the 5' RACE reads, yields one record per CDR3 protein. The sample consists of some 600,000 distinct CDR3 sequences, roughly 17% of them appearing once. The sample consisted of PBMCs or a T cell subset sorted from them (not recorded which). These receptors came from an adult woman who had mild COVID-19 (a few samples of this study predate the infection). Cell type and time point are not known.

This clonotype has more than one count but fewer than ten. V gene TRBV7-9 combines with J gene TRBJ2-3; 7 nucleotides match TRBD1. This CDR3 spans 15 amino acids. J gave up 6 bases and V 5 bases, and 11 bases lay outside the gene matches. CDR1 and CDR2 from the germline V gene are SEHNR and FQNEAQ (reference sequence). The CDR3 spells CASSHTGTVFDTQYF. The DNA for the CDR3 is TGTGCCAGCAGCCACACCGGGACAGTGTTCGATACGCAGTATTTT.

This clonotype was found a few times. The genes are TRBV20-1 and TRBJ2-7, with 7 nucleotides matching TRBD1. V lost 0 bases, J lost 3 bases, and 2 bases stayed unmatched. Looked up from germline, CDR1 is DFQATT and CDR2 is SNEGSKA (reference sequence). The CDR3 runs to 13 residues. CDR3 nucleotides: TGCAGTGCTAGAGAAGGACAGGTCTACGAGCAGTACTTC. This codes for CSAREGQVYEQYF.

The rearrangement links TRBV20-1 to TRBJ2-2; 15 bases agree with TRBD2. Germline lookup yields CDR1 DFQATT and CDR2 SNEGSKA (reference sequence). This CDR3 comprises 18 residues. Trimming cost V 1 base and J 5 bases; bases outside gene matches: 8. In DNA, the CDR3 is TGCAGTGCTAGAGCAACCTTAGGACTAGCGGGAGGGACCGGGGAGCTGTTTTTT. Translation: CSARATLGLAGGTGELFF.

The chain recombines TRBV27 with TRBJ2-1, with 7 bases identical to TRBD2. Germline V gene data show CDR1 as MNHEY and CDR2 as SMNVEV (reference sequence). The CDR3 length is 14 residues. J lost 6 bases, V lost 6 bases, and 8 bases had no gene match. The DNA of the CDR3 is TGTGCCAGCAGGGGCCGGACTAGACTCAATGAGCAGTTCTTC. Protein product: CASRGRTRLNEQFF.

Concerning this clonotype: A much more abundant neighbour one base away suggests this may be a read error. The chain has TRBV6-2 or TRBV6-3 and TRBJ1-5; 9 positions match TRBD1. After removal of 4 bases from V and 5 bases from J, the junction contained 6 bases not matched to a gene. CDR1 is MNHEY and CDR2 is SVGEGT in the germline V gene. The CDR3 loop spans 15 amino acids. Here the CDR3 reads CASSSPNRGHQPQHF. CDR3 nucleotide sequence: TGTGCCAGCAGTTCCCCAAACAGGGGGCATCAGCCCCAGCATTTT.

Only a few counts were recorded for this clonotype. V gene TRBV30 combines with J gene TRBJ2-2, with a possible D match to TRBD1 (6 bases). CDR1 is GTSNPN and CDR2 is SVGIG in the germline V gene (reference sequence). The V and J ends lost 0 bases and 4 bases respectively, with 9 bases between them. CDR3 size: 14 residues. CDR3 sequence reads: CAWSVVGGTGELFF. CDR3 nucleotides: TGTGCCTGGAGTGTAGTAGGGGGCACCGGGGAGCTGTTTTTT.

This clonotype was observed many times. The chain combines TRBV6-6 with TRBJ2-1, with D unclear. The germline V and J ends were trimmed by 2 bases and 0 bases, with 8 bases remaining between them. CDR3 length: 15 amino acids. The germline CDR1 and CDR2 sequences are MNHNY and SVGAGI (reference sequence). CDR3 sequence (DNA): TGTGCCAGCAGTTACGAATGGAGCTCCTACAATGAGCAGTTCTTC. It encodes CASSYEWSSYNEQFF.

This clonotype was observed a handful of times. The rearrangement links TRBV15 to TRBJ2-1; 10 bases agree with TRBD1. CDR1 is LNHNV and CDR2 is YYDKDF in the germline V gene (reference sequence). This CDR3 is 18 amino acids long. The junction had 10 bases not matched to a gene; V was cut back by 5 bases and J by 0 bases. CDR3 nucleotide sequence: TGTGCCACCAGCCGCCACCGGGACAGGGGACGCTCCTACAATGAGCAGTTCTTC. As protein: CATSRHRDRGRSYNEQFF.

The gene calls are TRBV4-3 and TRBJ1-1, with unresolved D. The V gene's germline CDR1 is LGHNA and CDR2 YSLEER. The V end lost 0 bases, the J end lost 2 bases, and 10 bases lay between the germline ends. The CDR3 is 15 amino acids. In nucleotides, the CDR3 is TGCGCCAGCAGCCAAGACCCCCGCTTCAACACTGAAGCTTTCTTT. Translation: CASSQDPRFNTEAFF.

The gene calls are TRBV7-2 and TRBJ1-4, with 9 nucleotides matching TRBD1. The germline V gene has CDR1 SGHTA and CDR2 FQGNSA. The CDR3 has 14 amino acids. V lost 2 bases and J lost 8; bases outside the gene matches: 3. The chain's CDR3 is CASSLQGTGEKLFF. CDR3 nucleotides: TGTGCCAGCAGCTTACAGGGGACAGGGGAAAAACTGTTTTTT.

At least ten counts were recorded for this clonotype. The junction shows a germline mismatch at one end, possibly a read error. This chain uses TRBV12-3 or TRBV12-4 with TRBJ2-3; D not resolved. The CDR3 length is 12 residues. CDR3 sequence: CASSLVADTQYF. DNA of the CDR3: TGTGCCAGCAGCTTAGTGGCAGATACGCAGTATTTT.

This clonotype was seen more than once but under ten times. This sequence joins TRBV9 and TRBJ2-7, with a possible D match to TRBD2 (7 bases). This CDR3 region has 15 residues. The V gene's germline CDR1 is SGDLS and CDR2 YYNGEE. With 4 bases removed from V and 0 bases from J, the gap between germline ends came to 14 bases. The CDR3 region has the DNA TGTGCCAGCAGCTCTGGGGGGGCAAGCTCCTACGAGCAGTACTTC. Protein product: CASSSGGASSYEQYF. Full variable domain (outside the CDR3, taken from reference TRBV9 and TRBJ2-7): DSGVTQTPKHLITATGQRVTLRCSPRSGDLSVYWYQQSLDQGLQFLIQYYNGEERAKGNILERFSAQQFPDLHSELNLSSLELGDSALYFCASSSGGASSYEQYFGPGTRLTVT.

This sequence joins TRBV9 and TRBJ2-5; 7 positions agree with TRBD2. Unmatched junction bases numbered 6, after V lost 0 bases and J lost 1 base. The CDR3 extends over 16 amino acids. Germline CDR1 SGDLS, CDR2 YYNGEE. This chain's CDR3 is CASSVGQVAGQETQYF. DNA of the CDR3: TGTGCCAGCAGCGTAGGCCAGGTAGCGGGCCAAGAGACCCAGTACTTC.

This clonotype was seen just once. This chain uses TRBV7-6 with TRBJ1-1, with D possibly being TRBD1 (6 bases). Trimming took off 4 bases at V and 3 bases at J, with 21 bases between the two ends. Germline CDR1 is SGHVS and CDR2 is FNYEAQ. The CDR3 has 17 amino acids. CDR3 amino acids: CASSSEIGLGGYTEAFF. Here the CDR3 DNA reads TGTGCCAGCAGCTCTGAAATCGGGCTCGGGGGCTACACTGAAGCTTTCTTT.

The chain carries TRBV4-1 and TRBJ2-7, with D tentatively TRBD1 (6 bases). From germline, CDR1 is MGHRA and CDR2 YSYEKL. Trimming left V 2 bases short and J 3 bases short, with 17 bases between. The CDR3 spans 16 residues. The DNA of the CDR3 is TGCGCCAGCAGCCAAACCCCACTAGACAGGAACTACGAGCAGTACTTC. Translated, it gives CASSQTPLDRNYEQYF.

This clonotype was found many times. V and J are TRBV5-1 and TRBJ2-7; D is uncertain. Deletions cut 0 bases from V and 0 bases from J, with 4 bases between. The length of the CDR3 is 13 residues. The germline V gene has CDR1 SGHRS and CDR2 YFSETQ. This CDR3 reads CASSLASSYEQYF. The CDR3 DNA reads as TGCGCCAGCAGCTTGGCTTCCTCCTACGAGCAGTACTTC.

This chain connects TRBV7-2 to TRBJ2-1, with a weak D call TRBD2 (6 bases). From germline, CDR1 is SGHTA and CDR2 FQGNSA. Trimming removed 4 bases from V and 2 bases from J, with 12 bases in between. The CDR3 runs to 15 residues. The CDR3 here is CASSSRDSAYNEQFF. The CDR3 DNA follows: TGTGCCAGCAGCTCCCGGGACTCCGCCTACAATGAGCAGTTCTTC.

This clonotype showed up just a few times. The chain uses TRBV6-6 and TRBJ1-1, with D perhaps TRBD1 (5 bases). The CDR3 contains 17 residues. Germline CDR1 MNHNY, CDR2 SVGAGI (reference sequence). V shed 6 bases and J shed 1 base, with 21 bases lying between them. As DNA, the CDR3 is TGTGCCAGCAGAGGAGACAGACCCCGGGCTGGGAACACTGAAGCTTTCTTT. This codes for CASRGDRPRAGNTEAFF.

This clonotype appeared many times. The gene calls are TRBV5-4 and TRBJ2-3; 12 bases agree with TRBD2. This CDR3 region has 18 residues. The junction had 14 bases not matched to a gene; V was cut back by 7 bases and J by 2 bases. Germline values: CDR1 SGHNT, CDR2 YYREEE (reference sequence). In DNA form, the CDR3 reads TGTGCCAGCCAACTAGCGGGGGGCACAGGCCTGTCCACAGATACGCAGTATTTT. Protein sequence: CASQLAGGTGLSTDTQYF. The full variable domain, with the rest looked up from reference TRBV5-4 and TRBJ2-3, is ETGVTQSPTHLIKTRGQQVTLRCSSQSGHNTVSWYQQALGQGPQFIFQYYREEENGRGNFPPRFSGLQFPNYSSELNVNALELDDSALYLCASQLAGGTGLSTDTQYFGPGTRLTVL.

The genes are TRBV11-2 and TRBJ1-2, with D hard to call. In germline, CDR1 is SGHAT, CDR2 FQNNGV. Between the trimmed V and J ends, which lost 10 bases and 2 bases, there was a span of 11 bases. This CDR3 has 12 amino acids. The CDR3 DNA sequence: TGTGCCACCGCATGGGAGAACTATGGCTACACCTTC. Amino acid sequence: CATAWENYGYTF.

This chain connects TRBV3-2 to TRBJ2-6; the table assigns TRBD1, which was not confirmed against the DNA. TRBV3-2 is an annotated pseudogene. This CDR3 is built from 16 residues. This CDR3 reads CASSRLNRDGANVLTF. CDR3 sequence (DNA): TGTGCCAGCAGCCGACTAAACAGGGATGGGGCCAACGTCCTGACTTTC.

This clonotype was seen more than once but under ten times. The V gene is TRBV19, the J gene TRBJ2-1; D gene unclear. V was cut by 10 bases and J by 0 bases, with 13 bases left in between. Germline lookup yields CDR1 LNHDA and CDR2 SQIVND (reference sequence). The CDR3 totals 14 residues. The CDR3 reads CATGSHSSYNEQFF. The CDR3, as DNA: TGTGCCACCGGGTCCCATAGCTCCTACAATGAGCAGTTCTTC. Drawing the rest from reference TRBV19 and TRBJ2-1, the complete variable domain is DGGITQSPKYLFRKEGQNVTLSCEQNLNHDAMYWYRQDPGQGLRLIYYSQIVNDFQKGDIAEGYSVSREKKESFPLTVTSAQKNPTAFYLCATGSHSSYNEQFFGPGTRLTVL.

This clonotype was seen only a few times. This rearrangement joins TRBV5-1 to TRBJ2-1; 7 bases match TRBD2. Unmatched junction bases numbered 13, after V lost 3 bases and J lost 7 bases. The CDR3 sequence is 16 residues long. Germline V CDR1 and CDR2: SGHRS, YFSETQ. The CDR3 spells CASSSWGLIAWNEQFF. The CDR3, as DNA: TGCGCCAGCAGCTCCTGGGGACTAATAGCTTGGAATGAGCAGTTCTTC.

The gene calls are TRBV23-1 and TRBJ1-1, with a possible D match to TRBD1 (5 bases). TRBV23-1 is sorted into the ORF group, with uncertain function. V was shortened by 3 bases and J by 0 bases, with 14 bases between the two germline ends. CDR3 length: 16 residues. The CDR3 nucleotides read TGCGCCAGCAGTCATCTTCGGGGCCGAATGAACACTGAAGCTTTCTTT. Protein sequence: CASSHLRGRMNTEAFF.

The chain combines TRBV15 with TRBJ2-7; TRBD1 matches at 9 bases. V gave up 3 bases and J gave up 2 bases; unmatched junction bases: 8. CDR3 length: 16 amino acids. CDR1 and CDR2 (germline): LNHNV, YYDKDF (reference sequence). The CDR3 protein is CATSRDRTGATYEQYF. Here the CDR3 DNA reads TGTGCCACCAGCAGGGATCGGACAGGGGCAACCTACGAGCAGTACTTC.

The J gene is TRBJ1-2, the V gene TRBV29-1; D gene unclear. Germline lookup yields CDR1 SQVTM and CDR2 ANQGSEA. The CDR3 extends over 13 amino acids. V lost 1 base and J 4 bases, leaving 10 bases between the germline ends. CDR3 sequence: CSVEGGRSYGYTF. CDR3 in DNA: TGCAGCGTTGAAGGAGGTCGGAGCTATGGCTACACCTTC.

The CDR3 spells CASSPPLPNEKLFF. CDR3 nucleotides: TGTGCCAGCAGCCCCCCCTTGCCTAATGAAAAACTGTTTTTT. The chain combines TRBV6-6 with TRBJ1-4; D not certain. Germline CDR1 and CDR2: MNHNY and SVGAGI (reference sequence). Trimming removed 6 bases at V and 3 bases at J, with 11 bases between. This CDR3 region has 14 residues.

This clonotype was recorded a few times. V gene TRBV29-1 combines with J gene TRBJ2-7; D ambiguous. The germline CDR1 and CDR2 sequences are SQVTM and ANQGSEA. With 5 bases removed from V and 3 bases from J, the gap between germline ends came to 14 bases. CDR3 length: 13 amino acids. The CDR3 protein is CSVSSTSLYEQYF. The DNA for the CDR3 is TGCAGCGTTTCTAGTACCTCTCTCTACGAGCAGTACTTC.

The chain uses TRBV4-1 and TRBJ2-5, with 7 bases matching TRBD1. V shed 4 bases, J shed 2 bases, and the junction held 10 bases outside the gene matches. Looked up from germline, CDR1 is MGHRA and CDR2 is YSYEKL. CDR3 length: 16 amino acids. The CDR3 reads CASSRYPGQPQETQYF. CDR3 nucleotides: TGCGCCAGCAGCCGGTATCCGGGACAGCCACAAGAGACCCAGTACTTC.

This clonotype came up a few times. The rearrangement joins TRBV11-2 to TRBJ2-1; perhaps TRBD2 as D (6 bases). Germline CDR1 and CDR2: SGHAT and FQNNGV. V lost 4 bases and J lost 7, with 11 bases in between. The CDR3 totals 13 residues. The CDR3: CASSSGVKNEQFF. The CDR3 bases are TGTGCCAGCAGCTCGGGAGTGAAAAATGAGCAGTTCTTC.

This clonotype came up a few times. This chain links TRBV4-2 with TRBJ2-3; D call uncertain. The ends were cut back, 1 base at V and 1 base at J, with 9 bases in the middle. This CDR3 comprises 15 residues. Germline assignment: CDR1 LGHNA and CDR2 YNFKEQ. The CDR3 sequence: CASSQGGKGTDTQYF. The CDR3 DNA is TGTGCCAGCAGCCAAGGGGGTAAAGGCACAGATACGCAGTATTTT.